The sequence of this T cell receptor (beta chain) was determined in a study of vaccination effects on CD4 cells after COVID-19. The overall study: Post-vaccine specimens arrived a median 72 days past the second dose.

Comments on this clone: No antigen is known for it.

Profiling relied on immunoSEQ multiplex PCR, and the TCRdb table lists in-frame clones only, not all of them. The table records around 30,000 clones, 74% of them present only once. Before any sequencing was done, the ViraFEST assay used viral peptide pools to expand antigen-specific CD4+ T cells. The culture ran for 10 to 11 days, and then CD4+ T cells were isolated. Vaccine administered to participants consisted of two doses of either BNT162b2 or mRNA-1273. The CDR3 has 16 residues. With V trimmed by 3 bases and J by 0 bases, 5 bases remained unmatched. Germline loops: CDR1 SGHTA, CDR2 FQGNSA. The receptor was derived from a human donor who received a COVID-19 vaccine. The V call is TRBV7-2, the J call TRBJ2-3; 8 positions agree with TRBD2. The sample in question was CD4+ T cells from PBMCs cultured with HCoV-OC43 spike peptides, obtained after COVID-19 vaccination. Subset described: HCoV-OC43 spike overlapping peptide pool stimulation. CDR3: CASSFSSSGSTDTQYF. Here the CDR3 DNA reads TGTGCCAGCAGCTTTTCGTCTAGCGGGAGCACAGATACGCAGTATTTT.